One and the same sample provided the 32 T cell receptor beta chains below, sequenced in a study of T cell responses to AZD1222 COVID-19 vaccine. This table comes from immunoSEQ multiplex PCR, and its TCRdb copy is limited to in-frame clones, with some not included. This sample has about 140,000 clones, with just over 90% found just once. The material sequenced was peripheral blood, taken on day 0 of MenACWY control vaccination. The receptors were sampled from an adult in good health.

This clone is a singleton in its sample. The chain combines TRBV20-1 with TRBJ1-1, with D tentatively TRBD1 (5 bases). The CDR3 consists of 11 residues. Germline CDR1 DFQATT, CDR2 SNEGSKA (reference sequence). The V gene lost 5 bases and the J gene lost 4 bases, with 8 bases spanning the gap. This CDR3 reads CSASQGTEAFF. DNA for the CDR3: TGCAGTGCTTCTCAGGGCACTGAAGCTTTCTTT.

The chain links TRBV13 to TRBJ1-1; D not certain. The CDR3 covers 13 residues. Germline CDR1 PRHDT, CDR2 FYEKMQ (reference sequence). V was pared by 5 bases and J by 0 bases, with 7 bases between. The CDR3 here is CASSLTLNTEAFF. In DNA, the CDR3 is TGTGCCAGCAGCCTTACACTGAACACTGAAGCTTTCTTT.

The rearrangement links TRBV18 to TRBJ1-6; D is unclear. Trimming pared 4 bases from V and 14 bases from J, leaving 21 bases between. This CDR3 has 15 residues. Germline loops: CDR1 KGHSH, CDR2 LQKENI. The CDR3 loop is CASSLPTITLGSLHF. CDR3 DNA sequence: TGTGCCAGCTCACTTCCGACGATAACTCTCGGTTCCCTCCACTTT.

Turning to this clone: Its ends do not fully match the called genes, so a read error is possible. The chain employs TRBV7-9 and TRBJ2-1; D not certain. The CDR3 totals 16 residues. From germline, CDR1 is SEHNR and CDR2 FQNEAQ (reference sequence). The CDR3 protein is CASSPHLGYSYNEQIF. The CDR3 DNA is TGTGCCAGCAGCCCCCATTTGGGTTACTCCTACAATGAGCAGATCTTC.

The V call is TRBV7-2, the J call TRBJ2-5; 8 nucleotides agree with TRBD2. Trimming removed 1 base from V and 1 base from J; junction bases left unmatched: 2. CDR1 SGHTA and CDR2 FQGNSA come from the germline V gene. This CDR3 has 15 amino acids. CDR3 nucleotides: TGTGCCAGCAGCTTAGATAGCGGGGCCCAAGAGACCCAGTACTTC. Amino acid sequence: CASSLDSGAQETQYF.

The V gene is TRBV7-2, the J gene TRBJ1-5, with D maybe TRBD1 (6 bases). V was cut by 0 bases and J by 6 bases, with 6 bases left in between. Germline assignment: CDR1 SGHTA and CDR2 FQGNSA. The CDR3 loop spans 13 amino acids. CDR3 sequence reads: CASSLAGGQPQHF. The CDR3 DNA reads TGTGCCAGCAGCTTAGCAGGGGGTCAGCCCCAGCATTTT.

The V gene is TRBV5-5, the J gene TRBJ2-7; D gene uncertain. V lost 5 bases and J lost 3, with 12 bases in between. The CDR3 runs 13 residues. Germline loops: CDR1 SGHKS, CDR2 YYEKEE (reference sequence). The CDR3 protein is CASSRPPDYEQYF. The CDR3 coding sequence is TGTGCCAGCAGTCGTCCCCCCGACTACGAGCAGTACTTC. The full variable domain, its missing parts supplied by reference TRBV5-5 and TRBJ2-7, is DAGVTQSPTHLIKTRGQQVTLRCSPISGHKSVSWYQQVLGQGPQFIFQYYEKEERGRGNFPDRFSARQFPNYSSELNVNALLLGDSALYLCASSRPPDYEQYFGPGTRLTVT.

This chain connects TRBV5-6 to TRBJ2-7; 11 positions match TRBD2. V was clipped by 4 bases and J by 3 bases; unmatched bases: 3. Germline-derived CDR1 and CDR2 are SGHDT and YYEEEE. CDR3 length equals 14 residues. The CDR3 coding sequence is TGTGCCAGCAGCCTAGCGGGAGGCCGCTACGAGCAGTACTTC. Protein: CASSLAGGRYEQYF.

The chain combines TRBV29-1 with TRBJ2-3; D is undetermined. Germline V gene sequence: CDR1 SQVTM, CDR2 ANQGSEA. V shed 3 bases and J shed 5 bases, with 6 bases lying between them. The CDR3 consists of 11 residues. The CDR3 spells CSVDPGDTQYF. CDR3 coding DNA: TGCAGCGTTGACCCAGGAGATACGCAGTATTTT.

V is TRBV7-2 and J is TRBJ1-1, with D possibly being TRBD1 (6 bases). V lost 4 bases to trimming and J lost 1 base, with 16 bases between them. CDR1 SGHTA and CDR2 FQGNSA come from the germline V gene. CDR3 length: 16 residues. The CDR3 protein is CASSYPQGAGNTEAFF. For the CDR3, the DNA is TGTGCCAGCAGCTACCCACAGGGAGCGGGGAACACTGAAGCTTTCTTT. Drawing the rest from reference TRBV7-2 and TRBJ1-1, the complete variable domain is GAGVSQSPSNKVTEKGKDVELRCDPISGHTALYWYRQSLGQGLEFLIYFQGNSAPDKSGLPSDRFSAERTGGSVSTLTIQRTQQEDSAVYLCASSYPQGAGNTEAFFGQGTRLTVV.

This clone showed up just a few times. The chain recombines TRBV7-8 with TRBJ2-7, with D unresolved. This CDR3 has 15 residues. V lost 2 bases to trimming and J lost 3 bases, with 14 bases between them. Germline values: CDR1 SGHVS, CDR2 FQNEAQ. The CDR3 loop is CASSLSNRKLYEQYF. The DNA of the CDR3 is TGTGCCAGCAGCTTATCTAACAGAAAGCTCTACGAGCAGTACTTC.

This chain connects TRBV28 to TRBJ2-2, with TRBD1 matching over 8 bases. Germline CDR1 MDHEN, CDR2 SYDVKM. The CDR3 is made up of 14 amino acids. The trim removed 1 base at V and 6 bases at J, leaving 1 base unmatched. The CDR3 protein is CASSLLQGAGELFF. The CDR3 DNA reads TGTGCCAGCAGTTTATTACAGGGGGCCGGGGAGCTGTTTTTT. Full variable domain (outside the CDR3, taken from reference TRBV28 and TRBJ2-2): DVKVTQSSRYLVKRTGEKVFLECVQDMDHENMFWYRQDPGLGLRLIYFSYDVKMKEKGDIPEGYSVSREKKERFSLILESASTNQTSMYLCASSLLQGAGELFFGEGSRLTVL.

The CDR3 protein is CASSYAVRLSTGELFF. The CDR3 bases are TGTGCCAGCAGTTACGCCGTACGCCTAAGCACCGGGGAGCTGTTTTTT. V is TRBV6-5 and J is TRBJ2-2; D is undetermined. The CDR3 spans 16 residues. In germline, CDR1 is MNHEY, CDR2 SVGAGI. Trimming removed 2 bases from V and 4 bases from J, with 14 bases in between.

The chain is built from TRBV7-8 and TRBJ2-3; 13 bases fit TRBD2. From germline, CDR1 is SGHVS and CDR2 FQNEAQ. With V trimmed by 5 bases and J by 3 bases, 5 bases remained unmatched. This CDR3 comprises 16 residues. CDR3 protein: CASSITSGGATDTQYF. DNA for the CDR3: TGTGCCAGCAGCATTACTAGCGGGGGGGCAACAGATACGCAGTATTTT.

This chain links TRBV12-1 with TRBJ1-2. TRBV12-1 is given as a pseudogene. This CDR3 is built from 15 residues. Written as DNA, the CDR3 is TGTGCCAGCAGCTTTGCTGATGTGGGTCCGTATGGCTACACCTTC. As protein: CASSFADVGPYGYTF.

The V call is TRBV20-1, the J call TRBJ1-1; D is ambiguous. This CDR3 is 11 amino acids long. The V gene's germline CDR1 is DFQATT and CDR2 SNEGSKA (reference sequence). V lost 6 bases and J 3 bases, leaving 8 bases between the germline ends. CDR3 residues: CSAAQYTEAFF. The CDR3 DNA reads as TGCAGTGCGGCCCAGTACACTGAAGCTTTCTTT.

The chain combines TRBV4-1 with TRBJ1-3; D gene ambiguous. CDR1 is MGHRA, CDR2 YSYEKL, per germline. The CDR3 covers 16 residues. Trimming shortened V by 1 base and J by 2 bases, and 12 bases separated the two germline ends. The CDR3 DNA follows: TGCGCCAGCAGCCAAGGGACCTTTCTCCCTGGAAACACCATATATTTT. It codes for CASSQGTFLPGNTIYF.

This clone was observed once. V is TRBV11-2 and J is TRBJ2-3, with 8 bases matching TRBD1. V shed 1 base and J 5 bases; nucleotides not matched to a gene: 11. Germline V gene lookup returns CDR1 SGHAT and CDR2 FQNNGV. This CDR3 has 17 amino acids. For the CDR3, the DNA is TGTGCCAGCAGCTTAGGTGGTGGTCAGGGGGCGCAAGATACGCAGTATTTT. As protein: CASSLGGGQGAQDTQYF. Full variable domain (outside the CDR3, taken from reference TRBV11-2 and TRBJ2-3): EAGVAQSPRYKIIEKRQSVAFWCNPISGHATLYWYQQILGQGPKLLIQFQNNGVVDDSQLPKDRFSAERLKGVDSTLKIQPAKLEDSAVYLCASSLGGGQGAQDTQYFGPGTRLTVL.

The chain employs TRBV19 and TRBJ1-1; 8 bases are a match to TRBD1. Germline loops: CDR1 LNHDA, CDR2 SQIVND (reference sequence). With V trimmed by 6 bases and J by 1 base, 7 bases remained unmatched. The CDR3 totals 15 residues. The CDR3 bases are TGTGCCAGTAGGGAGACAGGGGCCCCGAACACTGAAGCTTTCTTT. It specifies CASRETGAPNTEAFF.

V is TRBV5-6 and J is TRBJ2-7; D unresolved. The CDR3 has 17 amino acids. CDR1 and CDR2 from the germline V gene are SGHDT and YYEEEE. Trimming took 4 bases from V and 5 from J, leaving 25 bases between them. The CDR3 sequence is CASSRWGPTLPPHEQYF. CDR3 nucleotide sequence: TGTGCCAGCAGCCGCTGGGGTCCTACGCTACCTCCCCACGAGCAGTACTTC.

The chain recombines TRBV11-3 with TRBJ2-7, with 9 bases lining up with TRBD1. The junction had 5 bases not matched to a gene; V was cut back by 5 bases and J by 0 bases. CDR3 size: 15 residues. The germline V gene encodes CDR1 SGHNT and CDR2 YENEEA. The CDR3 loop reads CASSPGTGISYEQYF. DNA for the CDR3: TGTGCCAGCAGCCCCGGGACAGGGATCTCCTACGAGCAGTACTTC.

V and J are TRBV6-5 and TRBJ1-5; D uncertain. The V and J ends lost 2 bases and 4 bases respectively, with 3 bases between them. The CDR3 covers 12 residues. Germline loops: CDR1 MNHEY, CDR2 SVGAGI. This CDR3 reads CASSYQNQPQHF. Written as DNA, the CDR3 is TGTGCCAGCAGTTACCAAAATCAGCCCCAGCATTTT.

The J gene is TRBJ2-5, the V gene TRBV5-1, with D maybe TRBD1 (6 bases). Trimming pared 0 bases from V and 3 bases from J, leaving 12 bases between. Germline V gives CDR1 SGHRS, CDR2 YFSETQ. This CDR3 has 15 amino acids. In DNA form, the CDR3 reads TGCGCCAGCAGCTTGGTACCAGGGGTGGAAGAGACCCAGTACTTC. Amino acids: CASSLVPGVEETQYF.

J is TRBJ2-1 and V is TRBV18; D is perhaps TRBD2 (7 bases). The CDR3 contains 14 residues. The V end lost 5 bases, the J end lost 9 bases, and 17 bases lay between the germline ends. Germline V gene sequence: CDR1 KGHSH, CDR2 LQKENI. In nucleotides, the CDR3 is TGTGCCAGCTCAAACCGGGGCGGGGGCGCTGAGCAGTTCTTC. Amino acid sequence: CASSNRGGGAEQFF.

The chain couples TRBV4-3 to TRBJ2-7, with D possibly being TRBD1 or TRBD2 (6 bases each). V lost 0 bases, J lost 6 bases, and 12 bases lay in between. The CDR3 is 14 residues long. Germline V gene lookup returns CDR1 LGHNA and CDR2 YSLEER. The CDR3: CASSQDRGRGEQYF. For the CDR3, the DNA is TGCGCCAGCAGCCAAGACCGGGGGCGAGGCGAGCAGTACTTC.

This sequence joins TRBV6-6 and TRBJ1-6, with D possibly matching TRBD1 (6 bases). The CDR3 extends over 16 amino acids. V lost 7 bases and J 3 bases, leaving 16 bases between the germline ends. CDR1 and CDR2 (germline): MNHNY, SVGAGI (reference sequence). This CDR3 is CASNSGGAYYNSPLHF. DNA of the CDR3: TGTGCCAGCAACTCTGGGGGCGCCTACTATAATTCACCCCTCCACTTT.

This clone was picked up one time. This sequence joins TRBV5-4 and TRBJ2-1; 8 bases agree with TRBD2. J gave up 8 bases and V 0 bases, and 16 bases lay outside the gene matches. In germline, CDR1 is SGHNT, CDR2 YYREEE (reference sequence). The CDR3 loop spans 18 amino acids. CDR3 amino acids: CASSLGPEGAGVWYEQFF. For the CDR3, the DNA is TGTGCCAGCAGCTTGGGCCCCGAGGGAGCGGGAGTATGGTATGAGCAGTTCTTC.

The J gene is TRBJ2-7, the V gene TRBV10-3; D not resolved. With 3 bases removed from V and 2 bases from J, the gap between germline ends came to 8 bases. The CDR3 runs 13 residues. Germline CDR1 is ENHRY and CDR2 is SYGVKD. The chain's CDR3 is CAISDYKAYEQYF. CDR3 nucleotides: TGTGCCATCAGTGATTACAAAGCCTACGAGCAGTACTTC.

The chain couples TRBV3-1 (or the pseudogene TRBV3-2) to TRBJ1-4; perhaps TRBD1 as D (6 bases). The germline gives CDR1 LGHDT, CDR2 YNNKEL (reference sequence). With 0 bases removed from V and 1 base from J, the gap between germline ends came to 15 bases. The CDR3 is 18 amino acids. CDR3 bases: TGTGCCAGCAGCCAAGATGAGAGCAGGGGAGGAACTAATGAAAAACTGTTTTTT. This gives the protein CASSQDESRGGTNEKLFF.

The chain uses TRBV10-3 and TRBJ1-3, with D hard to call. Between the trimmed V and J ends, which lost 0 bases and 0 bases, there was a span of 9 bases. CDR3 size: 16 residues. The germline CDR1 and CDR2 sequences are ENHRY and SYGVKD. In nucleotides, the CDR3 is TGTGCCATCAGTGAGTCATTGGGTAGCTCTGGAAACACCATATATTTT. Amino acid sequence: CAISESLGSSGNTIYF.

J is TRBJ1-5 and V is TRBV28; 7 bases match TRBD1. The germline gives CDR1 MDHEN, CDR2 SYDVKM. This CDR3 is built from 16 residues. V shed 6 bases, J shed 7 bases, and the junction held 15 bases outside the gene matches. The chain's CDR3 is CASSLTGASSSQPQHF. The CDR3 DNA reads TGTGCCAGCAGCTTAACAGGGGCCTCTTCGTCACAGCCCCAGCATTTT.

This rearrangement joins TRBV6-4 to TRBJ2-1; 7 bases agree with TRBD1. Germline loops: CDR1 MRHNA, CDR2 SNTAGT. V gave up 10 bases and J gave up 6 bases; unmatched junction bases: 15. The CDR3 consists of 15 residues. The CDR3 loop reads CATNRGDRAGNEQFF. CDR3 nucleotide sequence: TGTGCCACAAACAGAGGAGACAGGGCGGGCAATGAGCAGTTCTTC.